The 23 T cell receptor beta chains below were found in one sample sequenced in a study of early T cells in non-severe SARS-CoV-2 infection. Using its own MiXCR run on the 5' RACE reads, TCRdb lists one record per CDR3 protein. In the table there are tens of thousands of distinct CDR3 sequences, under 12% of which are singletons. Sequences were obtained from whole blood. Receptors were obtained from an adult who was a healthcare worker with PCR-confirmed SARS-CoV-2 infection or an uninfected control (not recorded which).

This clonotype is termed medium-sized. The V and J genes are TRBV5-1 and TRBJ2-3; 11 bases align to TRBD2. The CDR3 length is 15 residues. J lost 4 bases, V lost 1 base, and 2 bases had no gene match. Germline CDR1 is SGHRS and CDR2 is YFSETQ. The CDR3 nucleotides read TGCGCCAGCAGCTTGACTAGCGGGAGCCCAGATACGCAGTATTTT. This translates into CASSLTSGSPDTQYF.

This clonotype was detected a few times. The chain has TRBV7-2 and TRBJ2-7; D is perhaps TRBD2 (5 bases). Trimming removed 2 bases from V and 3 bases from J, with 11 bases in between. Germline loops: CDR1 SGHTA, CDR2 FQGNSA. The CDR3 spans 14 residues. The CDR3 sequence: CASSLLASYYEQYF. The CDR3 DNA reads as TGTGCCAGCAGCTTATTAGCGAGTTACTACGAGCAGTACTTC.

The sample holds a few counts of this clonotype. The chain combines TRBV18 with TRBJ2-1; D may be TRBD1 or TRBD2 (5 bases each). CDR3 length equals 13 residues. Germline V gives CDR1 KGHSH, CDR2 LQKENI. Trimming left V 2 bases short and J 7 bases short, with 9 bases between. The CDR3 nucleotides read TGTGCCAGCTCACCATACGAGGGGAATGAGCAGTTCTTC. Amino acid sequence: CASSPYEGNEQFF.

There are a few counts of this clonotype. The chain recombines TRBV7-6 with TRBJ2-3; tentatively, D is TRBD2 (6 bases). In germline, CDR1 is SGHVS, CDR2 FNYEAQ. Trimming left V 4 bases short and J 5 bases short, with 16 bases between. This CDR3 is built from 15 residues. CDR3 nucleotide sequence: TGTGCCAGCAGCTCCGTGACGGGAGCGGAAGATACGCAGTATTTT. It codes for CASSSVTGAEDTQYF.

This clonotype came up many times. This sequence joins TRBV20-1 and TRBJ2-2; D is uncertain. CDR3 length: 16 amino acids. The germline V and J ends were trimmed by 0 bases and 5 bases, with 16 bases remaining between them. CDR1 is DFQATT and CDR2 is SNEGSKA in the germline V gene (reference sequence). The CDR3 spells CSARDDSHRETGELFF. DNA for the CDR3: TGCAGTGCTAGAGATGACTCCCACCGAGAGACCGGGGAGCTGTTTTTT.

This clonotype was seen a handful of times. The J gene is TRBJ1-2, the V gene TRBV28, with D possibly being TRBD1 (5 bases). The germline gives CDR1 MDHEN, CDR2 SYDVKM. This CDR3 region has 10 residues. The germline V and J ends were trimmed by 10 bases and 4 bases, with 7 bases remaining between them. The CDR3 reads CATGAYGYTF. The CDR3 DNA follows: TGTGCCACCGGGGCCTATGGCTACACCTTC.

The V call is TRBV20-1, the J call TRBJ1-2, with a possible D match to TRBD1 (5 bases). Trimming pared 2 bases from V and 8 bases from J, leaving 15 bases between. Germline V lookup: CDR1 DFQATT, CDR2 SNEGSKA (reference sequence). This CDR3 has 13 amino acids. CDR3 DNA sequence: TGCAGTGCTAGACCCTCTGGGAGGGACGGCTACACCTTC. Translation gives CSARPSGRDGYTF.

In its sample, this clonotype was seen many times. The V gene is TRBV5-1, the J gene TRBJ2-7, with D possibly TRBD1 on 5 matching bases. This CDR3 comprises 14 residues. Per the germline V gene, CDR1 is SGHRS and CDR2 is YFSETQ. V was shortened by 4 bases and J by 6 bases, with 17 bases between the two germline ends. The CDR3 loop reads CASSPDTSRSEQYF. In nucleotides, the CDR3 is TGCGCCAGCAGCCCGGACACCTCCCGGAGCGAGCAGTACTTC. The whole variable domain, remainder taken from reference TRBV5-1 and TRBJ2-7, is KAGVTQTPRYLIKTRGQQVTLSCSPISGHRSVSWYQQTPGQGLQFLFEYFSETQRNKGNFPGRFSGRQFSNSRSEMNVSTLELGDSALYLCASSPDTSRSEQYFGPGTRLTVT.

This sequence joins TRBV6-1 and TRBJ1-1; the D is unclear. CDR1 MNHNS and CDR2 SASEGT come from the germline V gene. V was trimmed by 2 bases and J by 1 base, leaving 14 bases between them. CDR3 length equals 16 residues. The CDR3 loop is CASSEWANTENTEAFF. CDR3 sequence (DNA): TGTGCCAGCAGTGAATGGGCCAATACAGAGAACACTGAAGCTTTCTTT.

This clonotype was recorded at least ten times. The CDR3 DNA follows: TGCAGTTACACGACTAGCGGGAGGGGGAATGAGCAGTTCTTC. Amino acids: CSYTTSGRGNEQFF. The chain couples TRBV20-1 to TRBJ2-1; 14 bases agree with TRBD2. The CDR3 runs 14 residues. Trimming at V came to 8 bases and at J to 7 bases, leaving 7 bases not matched to a gene. CDR1 is DFQATT, CDR2 SNEGSKA, per germline (reference sequence).

This clonotype has ten or more counts. The V gene is TRBV7-8, the J gene TRBJ2-7; 14 bases align to TRBD2. Germline V gene data show CDR1 as SGHVS and CDR2 as FQNEAQ. J lost 1 base, V lost 5 bases, and 4 bases had no gene match. CDR3 length: 16 amino acids. The CDR3 coding sequence is TGTGCCAGCAGCCCCGGACTAGCGGGAGGTTCCTACGAGCAGTACTTC. This translates into CASSPGLAGGSYEQYF.

This clonotype was detected many times. The V gene is TRBV11-2, the J gene TRBJ2-1; 13 nucleotides align to TRBD2. Per the germline V gene, CDR1 is SGHAT and CDR2 is FQNNGV. The J segment lost 7 bases and the V segment lost 5 bases, leaving 14 bases of the junction unmatched. The CDR3 consists of 18 residues. CDR3 residues: CASSLGTSGMNLMNEQFF. DNA of the CDR3: TGTGCCAGCAGCCTAGGGACTAGCGGGATGAATCTTATGAATGAGCAGTTCTTC.

In this sample, this clonotype turned up many times. The chain is built from TRBV7-9 and TRBJ2-5, with 14 bases aligning to TRBD2. Germline trimming cut 5 bases from V and 4 bases from J; bases unmatched to any gene: 6. CDR3 length: 16 amino acids. Germline V gene data show CDR1 as SEHNR and CDR2 as FQNEAQ (reference sequence). The CDR3 DNA reads TGTGCCAGCAGCCAGACTAGCGGGAGGGTCACAGAGACCCAGTACTTC. As protein: CASSQTSGRVTETQYF.

The table lists this clonotype with a few counts. The chain combines TRBV7-9 with TRBJ2-3; D is ambiguous. Per the germline V gene, CDR1 is SEHNR and CDR2 is FQNEAQ (reference sequence). The CDR3 loop spans 14 amino acids. V lost 2 bases, J lost 0 bases, and 6 bases lay in between. The CDR3 region has the DNA TGTGCCAGCAGCTTAATGGCTAGCACAGATACGCAGTATTTT. Protein: CASSLMASTDTQYF. Complete variable domain (other parts from reference TRBV7-9 and TRBJ2-3): DTGVSQNPRHKITKRGQNVTFRCDPISEHNRLYWYRQTLGQGPEFLTYFQNEAQLEKSRLLSDRFSAERPKGSFSTLEIQRTEQGDSAMYLCASSLMASTDTQYFGPGTRLTVL.

This clonotype was found a few times. The rearrangement joins TRBV6-2 or TRBV6-3 to TRBJ2-7, with 9 bases that match TRBD1. Germline V gives CDR1 MNHEY, CDR2 SVGEGT. The ends lost 4 bases at V and 1 base at J; junction bases unmatched: 8. This CDR3 is built from 16 residues. DNA of the CDR3: TGTGCCAGCAGTTCGGCCGGGACAGGGCGATCCTACGAGCAGTACTTC. Amino acid sequence: CASSSAGTGRSYEQYF.

This clonotype has ten or more counts. This chain connects TRBV9 to TRBJ2-3, with 7 bases identical to TRBD2. Germline V gene lookup returns CDR1 SGDLS and CDR2 YYNGEE. The CDR3 covers 15 residues. Losses at the gene ends were 2 bases for V and 4 bases for J; bases not matched to a gene: 7. CDR3 sequence: CASSVSFSGPDTQYF. The CDR3 bases are TGTGCCAGCAGCGTTTCGTTTAGCGGGCCAGATACGCAGTATTTT.

V usage is TRBV27 and J usage is TRBJ1-6, with 8 bases identical to TRBD1. J gave up 5 bases and V 4 bases, and 10 bases lay outside the gene matches. The CDR3 extends over 17 amino acids. Germline CDR1 reads MNHEY; CDR2 reads SMNVEV (reference sequence). The CDR3 sequence: CASSSLSGGGNNSPLHF. In DNA form, the CDR3 reads TGTGCCAGCAGTTCCCTCTCAGGGGGCGGTAATAATTCACCCCTCCACTTT.

This clonotype turned up a few times. V is TRBV19 and J is TRBJ2-1; TRBD2 matches 13 bases. The junction had 2 bases not matched to a gene; V was cut back by 5 bases and J by 10 bases. The germline V gene has CDR1 LNHDA and CDR2 SQIVND (reference sequence). The CDR3 totals 13 residues. The CDR3 is CASSLGLAGEQFF. For the CDR3, the DNA is TGTGCCAGTAGTCTGGGACTAGCGGGGGAGCAGTTCTTC.

This clonotype was detected many times. V usage is TRBV6-5 and J usage is TRBJ2-7; D remains ambiguous. Looked up from germline, CDR1 is MNHEY and CDR2 is SVGAGI. The CDR3 consists of 15 residues. Trimming pared 5 bases from V and 0 bases from J, leaving 14 bases between. The CDR3 region is CASSQIPTDSYEQYF. The CDR3 DNA sequence: TGTGCCAGCAGTCAGATTCCTACGGACTCCTACGAGCAGTACTTC.

This clonotype occurred a few times. V is TRBV7-3 and J is TRBJ2-1, with 9 bases fitting TRBD1. Germline V gene lookup returns CDR1 SGHTA and CDR2 FQGTGA. Losses at the gene ends were 4 bases for V and 3 bases for J; bases not matched to a gene: 4. This CDR3 has 15 residues. CDR3 sequence reads: CASSSGTGIYNEQFF. The CDR3 coding sequence is TGTGCCAGCAGCTCCGGGACAGGGATCTACAATGAGCAGTTCTTC.

This clonotype came up many times. This chain joins TRBV5-1 and TRBJ2-3; 7 positions match TRBD2. After removal of 4 bases from V and 0 bases from J, the junction contained 17 bases not matched to a gene. The germline V gene encodes CDR1 SGHRS and CDR2 YFSETQ. CDR3 length equals 19 residues. The CDR3 here is CASSRGGVGGSGSTDTQYF. CDR3 sequence (DNA): TGCGCCAGCAGCCGGGGCGGAGTGGGCGGTAGCGGGAGCACAGATACGCAGTATTTT.

This clonotype was counted many times. The rearrangement joins TRBV2 to TRBJ1-2, with D unclear. The germline CDR1 and CDR2 sequences are SNHLY and FYNNEI. The CDR3 length is 13 residues. The V and J ends lost 2 bases and 8 bases respectively, with 12 bases between them. The CDR3 sequence: CASSEIDWRGYTF. For the CDR3, the DNA is TGTGCCAGCAGTGAAATAGACTGGCGAGGCTACACCTTC.

J is TRBJ1-1 and V is TRBV3-1; D not resolved. Trimming removed 4 bases at V and 6 bases at J, with 12 bases between. The CDR3 loop spans 13 amino acids. Germline CDR1 and CDR2: LGHDT and YNNKEL (reference sequence). CDR3 nucleotides: TGTGCCAGCAGCCTGACCCTATCCGCTGAAGCTTTCTTT. This translates into CASSLTLSAEAFF.